These T cell receptor beta chains were read from a single sample in a study of chemoradiotherapy in HPV16-positive cancers. Libraries were prepared by immunoSEQ multiplex PCR; TCRdb keeps only in-frame clonotypes and omits some of them. The table includes several thousand clones, roughly 80% detected once. This material was obtained from a patient who underwent chemoradiotherapy. These receptors all come from a human donor with HPV-associated anogenital cancer. The CDR3 runs from the conserved cysteine through the conserved F or W. D genes are given only for firm matches. Size values are once, few and many counts, or a class for expanded clones, and some rows have none.

j_call	v_call	clone_size	d_call	cdr3_aa	cdr3_nt
TRBJ2-1	TRBV4-1	-	-	CASSPRGLSAAEQFF	TGCGCCAGCAGCCCGCGGGGACTTTCGGCGGCTGAGCAGTTCTTC
TRBJ1-2	TRBV28	-	TRBD1	CASSLVDSLDRDGFGGYTF	TGTGCCAGCAGTTTAGTCGATTCTCTCGACAGGGACGGGTTCGGAGGCTACACCTTC
TRBJ2-1	TRBV19	-	TRBD2	CASSIGGGRTSDEQFF	TGTGCCAGTAGTATAGGAGGCGGGAGGACGAGCGATGAGCAGTTCTTC
TRBJ2-3	TRBV5-1	-	-	CASSLRSDTQYF	TGCGCCAGCAGCTTGAGGTCAGATACGCAGTATTTT
TRBJ1-5	TRBV27	-	TRBD1	CASSSTGYSNQPQHF	TGTGCCAGCAGTTCGACAGGGTATAGCAATCAGCCCCAGCATTTT
TRBJ2-5	TRBV2	-	-	CASGEETQYF	TGTGCCAGCGGGGAAGAGACCCAGTACTTC
TRBJ2-7	TRBV27	-	TRBD2	CASRTIRGTSGSEQYF	TGTGCCAGCAGGACGATTAGGGGGACTAGCGGGAGCGAGCAGTACTTC
TRBJ2-1	TRBV27	once	-	CASSDRGQSSYNEQFF	TGTGCCAGCAGCGATCGAGGACAGAGCTCCTACAATGAGCAGTTCTTC
TRBJ2-2	TRBV4-1	few	-	CASSQDRWGGDTGELFF	TGCGCCAGCAGCCAAGACCGGTGGGGCGGGGACACCGGGGAGCTGTTTTTT
TRBJ1-1	TRBV7-9	-	-	CASSLDWTEAFF	TGTGCCAGCAGCCTTGATTGGACTGAAGCTTTCTTT
TRBJ2-2	TRBV29-1	-	-	CSVVPQWDTNTGELFF	TGCAGCGTTGTCCCACAATGGGACACCAACACCGGGGAGCTGTTTTTT
TRBJ2-3	TRBV28	-	-	CASSPELANPTDTQYF	TGTGCCAGCAGCCCCGAACTAGCAAACCCCACAGATACGCAGTATTTT
TRBJ2-1	TRBV25-1	-	-	CASSEGVYNEQFF	TGTGCCAGCAGTGAGGGGGTCTACAATGAGCAGTTCTTC
TRBJ1-1	TRBV11-1	-	-	CASSRQTNTEAFF	TGTGCCAGCAGTCGGCAGACGAACACTGAAGCTTTCTTT